The rows below give T cell receptor beta chains drawn from one sample of a study of cytomegalovirus exposure and HLA in healthy donors. Assay used: immunoSEQ multiplex PCR; TCRdb lists only in-frame clones, some missing. Among about 130,000 clones listed, 85% to 90% were seen once. Sequenced input: PBMCs. The receptors stem from a woman aged 30 to 39 in good health and CMV-seronegative. Each CDR3 is given with its conserved first and last residue. A D gene is named only where the DNA matches it firmly. Clone size is given for some rows only: seen once, a few or many times, or a class if the clone is expanded.

TRBV11-2	TRBD2	TRBJ2-1	few	TGTGCCAGCAGCTTCGTATCCCTCGGGACTAGCGGTGATGAGCAGTTCTTC	CASSFVSLGTSGDEQFF
TRBV9	-	TRBJ2-7	-	TGTGCCAGCAGCGTAGGCGGGGGCACCTACGAGCAGTACTTC	CASSVGGGTYEQYF
TRBV13	TRBD1	TRBJ2-7	-	TGTGCCAGCAGCTCGGGACAGACCCTCTACGAGCAGTACTTC	CASSSGQTLYEQYF
TRBV7-2	-	TRBJ2-2	-	TGTGCCAGCAGCTCTTACACCGGGGAGCTGTTTTTT	CASSSYTGELFF
TRBV6-5	-	TRBJ1-4	few	TGTGCCAGCAGAAGGCCAGACAGGAGTGAAAAACTGTTTTTT	CASRRPDRSEKLFF
TRBV5-1	TRBD2	TRBJ2-3	-	TGCGCCAGCAGCTTCCTAGCGGGAGGGCCGAGTGATACGCAGTATTTT	CASSFLAGGPSDTQYF
TRBV7-9	-	TRBJ2-2	-	TGTGCCAGCAGCTTAGACGGACAGGGAGGGACCGGGGAGCTGTTTTTT	CASSLDGQGGTGELFF
TRBV14	TRBD1	TRBJ2-7	-	TGTGCCAGCAGCCATTCCGGGACAGGGTCTTACGAGCAGTACTTC	CASSHSGTGSYEQYF
TRBV6-5	-	TRBJ2-2	few	TGTGCCAGCAGTTACTCCCAGATGAACACCGGGGAGCTGTTTTTT	CASSYSQMNTGELFF
TRBV19	TRBD2	TRBJ2-7	-	TGTGCCACCCACTCGGGGGGGGCTGGTGAGCAGTACTTC	CATHSGGAGEQYF
TRBV4-1	TRBD1	TRBJ1-1	-	TGCGCCAGCAGCCCGACAGGGTCGAACACTGAAGCTTTCTTT	CASSPTGSNTEAFF
TRBV28	TRBD2	TRBJ2-1	-	TGTGCCAGCAGTTTACGGGACTACTACAATGAGCAGTTCTTC	CASSLRDYYNEQFF
TRBV11-1	-	TRBJ2-3	-	TGTGCCAGCAGCCCCCACAGCCTAACGACCAGCACAGATACGCAGTATTTT	CASSPHSLTTSTDTQYF
TRBV7-2	-	TRBJ1-5	-	TGTGCCAGCAGCTTAGGTCGGAATCAGCCCCAGCATTTT	CASSLGRNQPQHF
TRBV9	TRBD2	TRBJ2-1	once	TGTGCCAGCAGCGAGAGCGGGGGGGCAATCTCGGAGCAGTTCTTC	CASSESGGAISEQFF
TRBV19	-	TRBJ2-3	-	TGTGCCAGTACCCCTTCATCTGGAGGCACAGATACGCAGTATTTT	CASTPSSGGTDTQYF
TRBV18	TRBD1	TRBJ1-1	-	TGTGCCAGCTCACCAAGTCAGGGGGCCACTGAAGCTTTCTTT	CASSPSQGATEAFF
TRBV28	-	TRBJ1-1	few	TGTGCCAGCAGTTTCAGGGGGAACACTGAAGCTTTCTTT	CASSFRGNTEAFF
TRBV9	TRBD2	TRBJ2-1	-	TGTGCCAGCAGCGTAGGTAGGACTAGTGGCTACAATGAGCAGTTCTTC	CASSVGRTSGYNEQFF
TRBV27	TRBD2	TRBJ2-4	-	TGTGCCAGCAGACCCCAACTAGCGGGGGGGCCTGCCAAAAACATTCAGTACTTC	CASRPQLAGGPAKNIQYF
TRBV29-1	TRBD1	TRBJ1-2	few	TGCAGCGTTGAAGATCGATGGGACAGAGGCGTCTATGGCTACACCTTC	CSVEDRWDRGVYGYTF
TRBV18	TRBD2	TRBJ2-7	-	TGTGCCAGCTCACTCTACTCTAGCGGGAGTATGGCCTACGAGCAGTACTTC	CASSLYSSGSMAYEQYF
TRBV14	-	TRBJ2-5	-	TGTGCCAGCAGCCACCGTAACGCCACTTTGTTGTACCAAGAGACCCAGTACTTC	CASSHRNATLLYQETQYF
TRBV6-6	TRBD2	TRBJ2-5	-	TGTGCCAGCAGTTACTCAGGTGGCGGGGGGGAGACCCAGTACTTC	CASSYSGGGGETQYF
TRBV30	TRBD2	TRBJ2-1	-	TGTGCCTGGAGCGGGACTAGCTACAATGAGCAGTTCTTC	CAWSGTSYNEQFF
TRBV28	-	TRBJ2-1	-	TGTGCCAGCAGTTTAGGGACACCTTACAATGAGCAGTTCTTC	CASSLGTPYNEQFF
TRBV11-2	TRBD2	TRBJ2-5	-	TGTGCCAGCAGCTTACCCACAGCGGGGGGTTGGGAGACCCAGTACTTC	CASSLPTAGGWETQYF
TRBV15	-	TRBJ2-5	-	TGTGCCACCAGCAGAGTTGACGGGATCCAAGAGACCCAGTACTTC	CATSRVDGIQETQYF
TRBV18	TRBD1	TRBJ1-1	-	TGTGCCAGCTCACCGGGGACAGGGGGTAGCACTGAAGCTTTCTTC	CASSPGTGGSTEAFF
TRBV19	TRBD2	TRBJ2-7	-	TGTGCCAGTAGTCTGGGACTAGCGGGAGGGCCAGGTCTCTACGAGCAGTACTTC	CASSLGLAGGPGLYEQYF
TRBV29-1	-	TRBJ2-4	-	TGCAGCGTTTCCCCCCGGGAAAACATTCAGTACTTC	CSVSPRENIQYF
TRBV7-8	TRBD1	TRBJ1-3	few	TGTGCCAGCAGACTATCCAGGGGGTTCGGAAACACCATATATTTT	CASRLSRGFGNTIYF
TRBV10-3	TRBD1	TRBJ2-2	-	TGTGCCATCAAGCCGGGACAGGAGAACACCGGGGAGCTGTTTTTT	CAIKPGQENTGELFF
TRBV10-3	-	TRBJ2-1	-	TGTGCCATCAGAGGGGGAAGTGAGCAGTTCTTC	CAIRGGSEQFF
TRBV28	-	TRBJ2-2	-	TGTGCCAGCAGCCCCGACTGGACCGGGGAGCTGTTTTTT	CASSPDWTGELFF
TRBV25-1	-	TRBJ1-1	few	TGTGCCAGCACCCAGGGATCAGACAGGCTCTGCTTT	CASTQGSDRLCF
TRBV7-9	-	TRBJ2-7	-	TGTGCCAGCAGCTTAGGAGACACCTATTACGAGCAGTACTTC	CASSLGDTYYEQYF
TRBV2	TRBD2	TRBJ2-3	-	TGTGCCAGCAGTGCGTCTAGCGGGGCAGATACGCAGTATTTT	CASSASSGADTQYF
TRBV15	TRBD2	TRBJ2-1	-	TGTGCCACCAGCAGGGGACTATTGAGGGAGACCTACAATGAGCAGTTCTTC	CATSRGLLRETYNEQFF
TRBV6-1	TRBD2	TRBJ2-5	-	TGTGCCAGCAGTGAAGGAGGGACTAGCGTAGAGACCCAGTACTTC	CASSEGGTSVETQYF